These T cell receptor beta chains were read from a single sample in a study of T-cell memory formation after mild COVID-19. TCRdb recomputed calls from the 5' RACE reads with MiXCR, one row per CDR3 protein. The data hold roughly 250,000 distinct CDR3 sequences, with over 15% observed a single time. Material: PBMCs or a T cell subset sorted from them (not recorded which). The origin of the receptors is a man between 18 and 29 years old who had mild COVID-19 (a few samples of this study predate the infection). Cell type and time point are not known. CDR3s include the opening cysteine and the closing phenylalanine or tryptophan. A D gene is named only where the DNA matches it firmly. Where a row states a size, it is once, few, many or the class of an expanded clone; other rows omit it.

13	TRBV10-3	.	TRBJ1-5	few	TGTGCCATCAGCCTACAGAACAATCAGCCCCAGCATTTT	CAISLQNNQPQHF
19	TRBV9	TRBD2	TRBJ2-5	.	TGTGCCAGCAGCGTAGCACCAAGGAGGACTAGCGGGGGGCAAGAGACCCAGTACTTC	CASSVAPRRTSGGQETQYF
13	TRBV11-2	.	TRBJ1-1	.	TGTGCCAGCAGCTCTCTACAGGGCCCTGAAGCTTTCTTT	CASSSLQGPEAFF
13	TRBV7-2	.	TRBJ2-5	.	TGTGCCAGCAGGGAAGGGGGGAAAGAGACCCAGTACTTC	CASREGGKETQYF
13	TRBV7-8	.	TRBJ2-1	many	TGTGCCAGCAGCTCCCATCCTAGGAATGAGCAGTTCTTC	CASSSHPRNEQFF
13	TRBV11-1	TRBD1	TRBJ2-5	.	TGTGCCAGCAGCCCGACAGGGAGAGAGACCCAGTACTTC	CASSPTGRETQYF
14	TRBV7-3	.	TRBJ1-1	.	TGTGCCAGCAGCCCAGGGAGGGGGAACACTGAAGCTTTCTTT	CASSPGRGNTEAFF
11	TRBV12-3/TRBV12-4	.	TRBJ2-7	few	TGTGCCAGCAGTTTCGTTGACGAGCAGTACTTC	CASSFVDEQYF
15	TRBV5-1	.	TRBJ1-2	many	TGCGCCAGCAGCTTGGACCCAGGGATCGACTATGGCTACACCTTC	CASSLDPGIDYGYTF
14	TRBV12-3/TRBV12-4	TRBD1	TRBJ2-5	few	TGTGCCAGCAATCGGCCAGGGGGACAAGAGACCCAGTACTTC	CASNRPGGQETQYF
16	TRBV7-2	.	TRBJ1-1	few	TGTGCCAGCAGCCCCCGTCCAATAGGGGTGAACACTGAAGCTTTCTTT	CASSPRPIGVNTEAFF
14	TRBV4-2	.	TRBJ2-4	.	TGTGCCAGCAGCCTCGGGACGACCAAAAACATTCAGTACTTC	CASSLGTTKNIQYF
13	TRBV5-5	.	TRBJ2-5	.	TGTGACAGCAGCCCGGGCCTTACGGAGACCCAGTACTTC	CDSSPGLTETQYF
17	TRBV6-2/TRBV6-3	.	TRBJ1-5	.	TGTGCCAGCAGTTCTATGATTACGGTGAATAGCAATCAGCCCCAGCATTTT	CASSSMITVNSNQPQHF
17	TRBV15	TRBD2	TRBJ2-7	few	TGTGCCACCAGCAGAGAACGGAGTGGCGGGGGAACCTACGAGCAGTACTTC	CATSRERSGGGTYEQYF
20	TRBV11-2	TRBD1	TRBJ2-1	few	TGTGCCAGCAGCACCCCTCTGGGACAGGGGGTTTCGGGGTCCTACAATGAGCAGTTCTTC	CASSTPLGQGVSGSYNEQFF
13	TRBV6-2/TRBV6-3	.	TRBJ1-5	many	TGTGCCAGCAGTTACTCGAGGGTCCAGCCCCAGCATTTT	CASSYSRVQPQHF
15	TRBV18	.	TRBJ1-1	.	TGTGCCAGCTCACCAACGGGAGGGCCGGGCACTGAAGCTTTCTTT	CASSPTGGPGTEAFF
16	TRBV20-1	TRBD2	TRBJ2-5	.	TGCAGTGCTAGAGATGGGCTAGCGGGGGGGCCCGAGACCCAGTACTTC	CSARDGLAGGPETQYF
13	TRBV4-3	.	TRBJ1-1	.	TGCGCCAGCAGCCCCTCGGGGGTACCTGAAGCTTTCTTT	CASSPSGVPEAFF
12	TRBV6-2/TRBV6-3	TRBD1	TRBJ2-7	.	TGTGCCAGCCACCGGGACAGTTACGAGCAGTACTTC	CASHRDSYEQYF
15	TRBV24-1	TRBD1	TRBJ1-5	.	TGTGCCACCAGTGGGGGACAGGGGTTGAATCAGCCCCAGCATTTT	CATSGGQGLNQPQHF
16	TRBV6-2/TRBV6-3	TRBD2	TRBJ2-1	.	TGTGCCAGCAGTTACTTCCCTAGCGGGGGGGATGATGAGCAGTTCTTC	CASSYFPSGGDDEQFF
14	TRBV7-6	.	TRBJ2-5	few	TGTGCCAGCAGCCCAAATCTCGGAGGGGAGACCCAGTACTTC	CASSPNLGGETQYF
13	TRBV9	.	TRBJ1-5	.	TGTGCCAGCAGCGTAGCGGACCATCAGCCCCAGCATTTT	CASSVADHQPQHF
16	TRBV6-5	.	TRBJ2-4	.	TGTGCCAGCAGTTACTGGGCCGGACCAGCCAAAAACATTCAGTACTTC	CASSYWAGPAKNIQYF
13	TRBV6-5	.	TRBJ1-2	.	TGTGCCAGCAGTTACTCGCTGAAATCTGGCTACACCTTC	CASSYSLKSGYTF
14	TRBV5-1	TRBD1	TRBJ2-3	many	TGCGCCAGCAGCCACGGGACAGGCACAGATACGCAGTATTTT	CASSHGTGTDTQYF
16	TRBV4-1	TRBD1	TRBJ2-2	.	TGCGCCAGCAGACGGGAGGGACAGGGGCGCACCGGGGAGCTGTTTTTT	CASRREGQGRTGELFF